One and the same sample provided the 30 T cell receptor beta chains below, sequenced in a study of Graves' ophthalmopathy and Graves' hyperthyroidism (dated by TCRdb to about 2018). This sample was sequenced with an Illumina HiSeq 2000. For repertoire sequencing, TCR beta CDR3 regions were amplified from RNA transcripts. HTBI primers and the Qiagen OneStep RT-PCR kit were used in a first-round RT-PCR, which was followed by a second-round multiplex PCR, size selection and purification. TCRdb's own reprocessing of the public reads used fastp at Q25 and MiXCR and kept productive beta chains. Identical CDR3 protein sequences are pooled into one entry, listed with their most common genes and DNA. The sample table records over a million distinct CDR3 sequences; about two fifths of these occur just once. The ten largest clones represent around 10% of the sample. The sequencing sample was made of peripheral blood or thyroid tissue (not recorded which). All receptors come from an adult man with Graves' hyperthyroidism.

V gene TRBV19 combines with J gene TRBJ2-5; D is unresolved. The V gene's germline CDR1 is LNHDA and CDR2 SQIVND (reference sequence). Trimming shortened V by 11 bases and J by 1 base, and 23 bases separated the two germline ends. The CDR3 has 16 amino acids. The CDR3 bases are TGTGCCTGGAGTGTAGGGTTCCTGCAGGCCCAAGAGACCCAGTACTTC. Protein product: CAWSVGFLQAQETQYF.

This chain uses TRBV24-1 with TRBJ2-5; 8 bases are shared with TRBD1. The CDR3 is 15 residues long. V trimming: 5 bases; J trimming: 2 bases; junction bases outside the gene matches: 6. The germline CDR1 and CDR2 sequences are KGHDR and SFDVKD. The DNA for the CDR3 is TGTGCCACCAGTGCTCGATACAGGGGGCAAGAGACCCAGTACTTC. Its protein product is CATSARYRGQETQYF.

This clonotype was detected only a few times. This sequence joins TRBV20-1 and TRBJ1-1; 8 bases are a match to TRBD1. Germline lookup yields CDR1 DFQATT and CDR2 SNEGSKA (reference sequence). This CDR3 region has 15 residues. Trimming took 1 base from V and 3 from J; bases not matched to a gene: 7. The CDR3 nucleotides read TGCAGTGCTAGAGTGCAGGGGGCCCTGTACACTGAAGCTTTCTTT. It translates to CSARVQGALYTEAFF.

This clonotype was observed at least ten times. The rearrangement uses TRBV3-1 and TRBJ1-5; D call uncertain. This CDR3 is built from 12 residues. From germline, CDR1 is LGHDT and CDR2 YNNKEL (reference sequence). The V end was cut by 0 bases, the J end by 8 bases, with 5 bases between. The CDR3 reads CASSQDREPQHF. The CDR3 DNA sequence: TGTGCCAGCAGCCAAGATCGGGAGCCCCAGCATTTT. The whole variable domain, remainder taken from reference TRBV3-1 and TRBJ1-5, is DTAVSQTPKYLVTQMGNDKSIKCEQNLGHDTMYWYKQDSKKFLKIMFSYNNKELIINETVPNRFSPKSPDKAHLNLHINSLELGDSAVYFCASSQDREPQHFGDGTRLSIL.

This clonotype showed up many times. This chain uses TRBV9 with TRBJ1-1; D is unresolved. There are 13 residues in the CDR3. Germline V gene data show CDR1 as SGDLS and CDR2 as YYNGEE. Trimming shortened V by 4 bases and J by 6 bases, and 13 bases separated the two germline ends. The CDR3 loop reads CASSPIDGSEAFF. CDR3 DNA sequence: TGTGCCAGCAGCCCTATCGATGGGTCTGAAGCTTTCTTT.

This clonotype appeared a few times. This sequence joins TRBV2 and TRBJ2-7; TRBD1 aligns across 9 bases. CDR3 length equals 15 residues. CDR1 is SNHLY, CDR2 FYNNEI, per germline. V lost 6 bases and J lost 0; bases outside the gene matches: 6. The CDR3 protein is CASSLTGGNSYEQYF. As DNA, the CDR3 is TGTGCCAGCAGCCTTACAGGGGGCAACTCCTACGAGCAGTACTTC.

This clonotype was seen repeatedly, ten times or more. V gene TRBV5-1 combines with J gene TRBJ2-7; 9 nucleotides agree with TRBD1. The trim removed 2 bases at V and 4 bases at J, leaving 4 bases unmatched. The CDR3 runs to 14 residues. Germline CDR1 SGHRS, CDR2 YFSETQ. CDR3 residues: CASSFWTGEYEQYF. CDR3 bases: TGCGCCAGCAGCTTCTGGACAGGGGAATACGAGCAGTACTTC.

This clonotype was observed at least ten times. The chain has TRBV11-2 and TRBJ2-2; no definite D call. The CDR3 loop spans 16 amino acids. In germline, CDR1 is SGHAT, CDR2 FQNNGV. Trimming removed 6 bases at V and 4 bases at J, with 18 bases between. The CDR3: CASSPRAGRSTGELFF. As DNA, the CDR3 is TGTGCCAGCAGTCCCCGGGCAGGACGCAGCACCGGGGAGCTGTTTTTT.

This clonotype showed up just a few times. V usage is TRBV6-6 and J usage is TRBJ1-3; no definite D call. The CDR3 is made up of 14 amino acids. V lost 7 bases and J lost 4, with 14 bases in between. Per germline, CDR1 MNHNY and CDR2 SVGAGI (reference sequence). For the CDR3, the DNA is TGTGCCAGCAAAAGAGGAACGTTCGGAAACACCATATATTTT. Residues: CASKRGTFGNTIYF.

CDR3 region: CASSLMTGGSSTEAFF. The CDR3 DNA sequence: TGTGCCAGTAGTCTGATGACAGGGGGCTCGAGTACTGAAGCTTTCTTT. The chain links TRBV19 to TRBJ1-1; the match to TRBD1 covers 10 bases. V dropped 5 bases and J dropped 5; count of bases not matched to a gene: 11. CDR1 is LNHDA and CDR2 is SQIVND in the germline V gene (reference sequence). The CDR3 totals 16 residues.

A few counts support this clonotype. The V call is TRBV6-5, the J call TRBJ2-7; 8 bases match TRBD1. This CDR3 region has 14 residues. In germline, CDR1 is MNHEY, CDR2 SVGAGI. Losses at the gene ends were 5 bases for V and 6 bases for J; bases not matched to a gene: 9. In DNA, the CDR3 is TGTGCCAGCAGTCAGGGGCAGGGGGCTCTCGAGCAGTACTTC. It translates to CASSQGQGALEQYF.

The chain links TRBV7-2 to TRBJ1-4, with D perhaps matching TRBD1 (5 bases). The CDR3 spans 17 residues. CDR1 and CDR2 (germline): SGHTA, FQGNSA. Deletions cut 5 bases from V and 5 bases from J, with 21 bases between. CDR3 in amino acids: CASSKPTPGRENEKLFF. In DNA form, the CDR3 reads TGTGCCAGCAGCAAACCAACCCCGGGACGTGAGAATGAAAAACTGTTTTTT.

DNA for the CDR3: TGTGCCAGCAGTGAATGGGCAGGTAGCAACTATGGCTACACCTTC. Amino acids: CASSEWAGSNYGYTF. The rearrangement joins TRBV7-2 to TRBJ1-2, with D unclear. This CDR3 is 15 amino acids long. V lost 6 bases and J 2 bases, leaving 16 bases between the germline ends. Germline V gene sequence: CDR1 SGHTA, CDR2 FQGNSA.

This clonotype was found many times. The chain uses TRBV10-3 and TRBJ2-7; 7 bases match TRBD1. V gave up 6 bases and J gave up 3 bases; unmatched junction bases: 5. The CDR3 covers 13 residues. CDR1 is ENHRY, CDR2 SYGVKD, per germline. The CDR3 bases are TGTGCCATCAGCCGGACAGGAGGCTACGAGCAGTACTTC. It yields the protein CAISRTGGYEQYF.

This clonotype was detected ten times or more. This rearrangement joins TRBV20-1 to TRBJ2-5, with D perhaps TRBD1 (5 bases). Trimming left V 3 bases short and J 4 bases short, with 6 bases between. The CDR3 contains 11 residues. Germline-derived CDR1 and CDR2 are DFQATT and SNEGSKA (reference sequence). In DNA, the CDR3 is TGCAGTGCTAGGACAGTAGAGACCCAGTACTTC. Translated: CSARTVETQYF.

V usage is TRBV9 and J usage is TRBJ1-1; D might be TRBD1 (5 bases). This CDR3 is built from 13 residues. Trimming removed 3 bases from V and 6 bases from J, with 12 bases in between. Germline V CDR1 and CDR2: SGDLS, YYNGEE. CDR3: CASSAGFPAEAFF. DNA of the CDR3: TGTGCCAGCAGCGCAGGGTTCCCCGCTGAAGCTTTCTTT.

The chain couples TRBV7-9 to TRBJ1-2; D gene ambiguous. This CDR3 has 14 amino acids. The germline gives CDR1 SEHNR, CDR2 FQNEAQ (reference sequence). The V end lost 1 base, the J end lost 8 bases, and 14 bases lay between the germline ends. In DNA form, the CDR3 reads TGTGCCAGCAGCTTAGAGGGCCAAGATTCCGGCTACACCTTC. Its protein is CASSLEGQDSGYTF.

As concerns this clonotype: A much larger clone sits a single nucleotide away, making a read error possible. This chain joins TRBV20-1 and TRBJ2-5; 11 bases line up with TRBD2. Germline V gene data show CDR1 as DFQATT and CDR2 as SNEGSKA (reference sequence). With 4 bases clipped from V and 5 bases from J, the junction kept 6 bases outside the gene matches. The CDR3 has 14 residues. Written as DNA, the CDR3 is TGCAGTGCTATTAGCGGGGGGGGGGATGAGACCCAGTACTTC. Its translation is CSAISGGGDETQYF.

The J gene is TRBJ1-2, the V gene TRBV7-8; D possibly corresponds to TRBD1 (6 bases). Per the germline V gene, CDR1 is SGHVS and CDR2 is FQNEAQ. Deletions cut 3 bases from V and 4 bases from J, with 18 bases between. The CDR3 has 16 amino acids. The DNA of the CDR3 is TGTGCCAGCAGCTTCACCCTAGCGGGGGGCGGCTATGGCTACACCTTC. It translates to CASSFTLAGGGYGYTF.

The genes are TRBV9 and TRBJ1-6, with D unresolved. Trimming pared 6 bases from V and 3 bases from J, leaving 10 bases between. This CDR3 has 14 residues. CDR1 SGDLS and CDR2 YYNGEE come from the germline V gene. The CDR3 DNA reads TGTGCCAGCAAGGAGGGCCTCTATAATTCACCCCTCCACTTT. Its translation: CASKEGLYNSPLHF.

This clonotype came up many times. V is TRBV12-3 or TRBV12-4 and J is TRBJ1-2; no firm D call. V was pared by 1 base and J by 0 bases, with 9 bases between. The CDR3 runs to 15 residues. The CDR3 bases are TGTGCCAGCAGTTTAGGTCAGGCCTCTAACTATGGCTACACCTTC. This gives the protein CASSLGQASNYGYTF.

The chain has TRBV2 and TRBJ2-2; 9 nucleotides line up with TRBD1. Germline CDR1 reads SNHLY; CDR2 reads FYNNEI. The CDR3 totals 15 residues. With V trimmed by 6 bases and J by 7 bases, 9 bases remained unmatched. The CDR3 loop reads CASRAGQGGDGELFF. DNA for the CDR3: TGTGCCAGCAGAGCGGGACAGGGAGGCGACGGGGAGCTGTTTTTT.

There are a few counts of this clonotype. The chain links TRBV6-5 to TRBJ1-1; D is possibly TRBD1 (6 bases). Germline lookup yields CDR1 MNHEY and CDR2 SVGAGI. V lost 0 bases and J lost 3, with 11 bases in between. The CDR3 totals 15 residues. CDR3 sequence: CASSYSKRGDTEAFF. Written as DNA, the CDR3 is TGTGCCAGCAGTTACTCGAAGAGGGGGGACACTGAAGCTTTCTTT.

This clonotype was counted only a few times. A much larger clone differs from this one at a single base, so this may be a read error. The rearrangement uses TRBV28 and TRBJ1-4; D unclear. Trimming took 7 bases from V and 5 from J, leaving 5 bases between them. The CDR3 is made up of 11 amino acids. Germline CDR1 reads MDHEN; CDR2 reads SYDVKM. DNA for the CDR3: TGTGCCAGCAATGGGAATGAAAAACTGTTTTTT. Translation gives CASNGNEKLFF.

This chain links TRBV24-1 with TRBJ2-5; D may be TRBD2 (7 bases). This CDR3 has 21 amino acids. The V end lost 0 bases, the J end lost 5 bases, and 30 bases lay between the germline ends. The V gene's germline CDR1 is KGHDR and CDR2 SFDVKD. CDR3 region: CATSDLYSPGLLPGGSETQYF. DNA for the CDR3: TGTGCCACCAGTGATTTGTACTCTCCGGGCCTCCTCCCGGGGGGCAGCGAGACCCAGTACTTC.

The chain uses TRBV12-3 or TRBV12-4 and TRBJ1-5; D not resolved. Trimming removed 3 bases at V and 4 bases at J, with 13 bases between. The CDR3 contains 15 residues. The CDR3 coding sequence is TGTGCCAGCAGTTTGGAACCAATTCTAAATCAGCCCCAGCATTTT. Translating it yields CASSLEPILNQPQHF.

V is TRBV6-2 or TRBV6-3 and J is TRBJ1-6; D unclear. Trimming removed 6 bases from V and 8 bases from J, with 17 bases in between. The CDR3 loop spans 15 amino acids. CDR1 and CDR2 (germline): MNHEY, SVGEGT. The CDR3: CASSSRPAVDSPLHF. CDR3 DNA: TGTGCCAGCAGCTCTCGACCAGCAGTTGATTCACCCCTCCACTTT.

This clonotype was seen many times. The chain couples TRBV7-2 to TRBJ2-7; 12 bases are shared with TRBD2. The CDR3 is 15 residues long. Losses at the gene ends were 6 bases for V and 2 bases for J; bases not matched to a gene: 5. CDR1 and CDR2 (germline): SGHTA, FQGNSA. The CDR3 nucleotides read TGTGCCAGCAGTTCCTCTAGCGGGAGGGCCTACGAGCAGTACTTC. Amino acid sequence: CASSSSSGRAYEQYF.

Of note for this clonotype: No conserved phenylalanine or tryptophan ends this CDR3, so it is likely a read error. In nucleotides, the CDR3 is TGTGCCAGCGCCCGTTCGGCCGCCTACGAGCAGTACCTC. Translated, it gives CASARSAAYEQYL. V is TRBV6-5 and J is TRBJ2-7; D unclear. The CDR3 contains 13 residues. V gave up 8 bases and J gave up 2 bases, with 13 bases separating them. Germline V gene sequence: CDR1 MNHEY, CDR2 SVGAGI.

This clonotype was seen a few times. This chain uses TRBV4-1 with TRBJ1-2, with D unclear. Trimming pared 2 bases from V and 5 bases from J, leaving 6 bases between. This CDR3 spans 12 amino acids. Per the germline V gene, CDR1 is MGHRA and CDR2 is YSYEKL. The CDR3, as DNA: TGCGCCAGCAGCCAAAATAGATATGGCTACACCTTC. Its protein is CASSQNRYGYTF.